A single sample is the source of the 22 T cell receptor beta chains below, sequenced in a study of blood T cell repertoires in COVID-19. Using immunoSEQ multiplex PCR, the repertoire was profiled, and TCRdb retains in-frame clones only, with some absent. Of about 120,000 clones in the sample, about nine tenths are singletons; the top ten hold less than 2%. Sequencing was done on a sample of peripheral blood. The receptors here all came from a human donor with active COVID-19. The donor label of this sample is uncertain.

This chain connects TRBV6-1 to TRBJ1-2; 7 nucleotides line up with TRBD1. The CDR3 has 14 residues. With 0 bases clipped from V and 4 bases from J, the junction kept 2 bases outside the gene matches. Germline CDR1 is MNHNS and CDR2 is SASEGT. The CDR3 here is CASSEAGTAYGYTF. CDR3 nucleotide sequence: TGTGCCAGCAGTGAAGCGGGGACAGCCTATGGCTACACCTTC.

The chain has TRBV4-2 and TRBJ1-5, with D possibly being TRBD1 (6 bases). In germline, CDR1 is LGHNA, CDR2 YNFKEQ. The CDR3 spans 24 residues. Trimming pared 4 bases from V and 1 base from J, leaving 38 bases between. DNA of the CDR3: TGTGCCAGCAGCCCCCTTTTGCCCACCCCTCAGAGTCAGGGTCCCCAGGGGAGCAATCAGCCCCAGCATTTT. Translating it yields CASSPLLPTPQSQGPQGSNQPQHF.

This chain connects TRBV27 to TRBJ1-1, with D uncertain. Germline assignment: CDR1 MNHEY and CDR2 SMNVEV (reference sequence). The CDR3 consists of 14 residues. V lost 5 bases to trimming and J lost 0 bases, with 10 bases between them. CDR3 DNA sequence: TGTGCCAGCAGTCAGCGGGGAGTGAACACTGAAGCTTTCTTT. This codes for CASSQRGVNTEAFF.

Here the CDR3 reads CASSPQGSQETQYF. The DNA of the CDR3 is TGTGCCAGCAGCCCCCAGGGGTCCCAAGAGACCCAGTACTTC. J is TRBJ2-5 and V is TRBV7-2, with D perhaps TRBD1 (6 bases). The ends were cut back, 5 bases at V and 1 base at J, with 11 bases in the middle. CDR3 length: 14 residues. Germline CDR1 and CDR2: SGHTA and FQGNSA. The variable domain in full, with the rest retrieved from reference TRBV7-2 and TRBJ2-5, is GAGVSQSPSNKVTEKGKDVELRCDPISGHTALYWYRQSLGQGLEFLIYFQGNSAPDKSGLPSDRFSAERTGGSVSTLTIQRTQQEDSAVYLCASSPQGSQETQYFGPGTRLLVL.

The chain has TRBV7-8 and TRBJ1-2; 7 positions agree with TRBD1. This CDR3 spans 16 amino acids. J lost 3 bases, V lost 5 bases, and 12 bases had no gene match. Germline V CDR1 and CDR2: SGHVS, FQNEAQ. In DNA, the CDR3 is TGTGCCAGCAGCGGGACAGCTGATCTTAAACACTATGGCTACACCTTC. Translating gives CASSGTADLKHYGYTF.

The chain has TRBV4-1 and TRBJ1-2; 7 positions agree with TRBD1. The CDR3 spans 15 residues. CDR1 and CDR2 (germline): MGHRA, YSYEKL. V lost 1 base to trimming and J lost 8 bases; unmatched junction nucleotides: 10. The CDR3 reads CASSQVQRTGGGYTF. The CDR3, as DNA: TGCGCCAGCAGCCAAGTCCAACGGACAGGAGGAGGCTACACCTTC.

The rearrangement links TRBV15 to TRBJ2-1; weak D call: TRBD1 (5 bases). CDR3 length: 13 amino acids. Germline assignment: CDR1 LNHNV and CDR2 YYDKDF (reference sequence). V was shortened by 5 bases and J by 1 base, with 6 bases between the two germline ends. CDR3 residues: CATSSGSYNEQFF. The CDR3 DNA sequence: TGTGCCACCAGCTCAGGGTCCTACAATGAGCAGTTCTTC.

J is TRBJ2-7 and V is TRBV6-2 or TRBV6-3, with D possibly being TRBD1 (5 bases). Per germline, CDR1 MNHEY and CDR2 SVGEGT. This CDR3 spans 15 amino acids. The V end was cut by 6 bases, the J end by 4 bases, with 19 bases between. CDR3 loop: CASSLHGRTPYEQYF. DNA of the CDR3: TGTGCCAGCAGCCTCCATGGGCGGACACCATACGAGCAGTACTTC.

V usage is TRBV4-2 and J usage is TRBJ2-4, with a possible D match to TRBD1 (5 bases). The ends were cut back, 3 bases at V and 6 bases at J, with 9 bases in the middle. Per germline, CDR1 LGHNA and CDR2 YNFKEQ. The CDR3 runs 13 residues. The CDR3 loop is CASSHPDRNIQYF. The DNA for the CDR3 is TGTGCCAGCAGCCACCCCGACAGAAACATTCAGTACTTC.

This chain joins TRBV5-1 and TRBJ2-1, with unresolved D. Trimming removed 1 base at V and 5 bases at J, with 10 bases between. In germline, CDR1 is SGHRS, CDR2 YFSETQ. The CDR3 covers 14 residues. CDR3 region: CASSLIPSNNEQFF. The CDR3 nucleotides are TGCGCCAGCAGCTTGATCCCTAGTAACAATGAGCAGTTCTTC. Drawing the rest from reference TRBV5-1 and TRBJ2-1, the complete variable domain is KAGVTQTPRYLIKTRGQQVTLSCSPISGHRSVSWYQQTPGQGLQFLFEYFSETQRNKGNFPGRFSGRQFSNSRSEMNVSTLELGDSALYLCASSLIPSNNEQFFGPGTRLTVL.

J is TRBJ2-7 and V is TRBV4-1, with D perhaps matching TRBD1 (6 bases). The V gene's germline CDR1 is MGHRA and CDR2 YSYEKL. Trimming took 1 base from V and 1 from J, leaving 11 bases between them. There are 15 residues in the CDR3. The CDR3 DNA reads TGCGCCAGCAGCCAAGTCAGGGGAAGGTCCTACGAGCAGTACTTC. Translating it yields CASSQVRGRSYEQYF.

The chain recombines TRBV4-3 with TRBJ2-4, with D possibly TRBD2 on 5 matching bases. The CDR3 extends over 14 amino acids. V dropped 8 bases and J dropped 1 base, with 12 bases sitting between them. Per germline, CDR1 LGHNA and CDR2 YSLEER. This CDR3 reads CASEGSGAKNIQYF. The CDR3 nucleotides are TGCGCCAGCGAGGGATCGGGGGCCAAAAACATTCAGTACTTC.

This chain joins TRBV7-3 and TRBJ1-1; 7 positions match TRBD1. Per the germline V gene, CDR1 is SGHTA and CDR2 is FQGTGA. The ends lost 5 bases at V and 10 bases at J; junction bases unmatched: 22. CDR3 length: 17 residues. The CDR3 region is CASSTDPYFTGDRGAFF. The CDR3 coding sequence is TGTGCCAGCAGCACAGACCCCTACTTCACAGGGGATAGGGGAGCTTTCTTT. The full variable domain, completed using reference TRBV7-3 and TRBJ1-1, is GAGVSQTPSNKVTEKGKYVELRCDPISGHTALYWYRQSLGQGPEFLIYFQGTGAADDSGLPNDRFFAVRPEGSVSTLKIQRTERGDSAVYLCASSTDPYFTGDRGAFFGQGTRLTVV.

This chain links TRBV19 with TRBJ2-5, with D possibly TRBD1 on 6 matching bases. There are 14 residues in the CDR3. The V gene lost 3 bases and the J gene lost 5 bases, with 13 bases spanning the gap. Germline lookup yields CDR1 LNHDA and CDR2 SQIVND (reference sequence). Written as DNA, the CDR3 is TGTGCCAGTAGTATCCAGGGGATATCGGAGACCCAGTACTTC. It translates to CASSIQGISETQYF. Filled out from reference TRBV19 and TRBJ2-5, the complete variable domain reads DGGITQSPKYLFRKEGQNVTLSCEQNLNHDAMYWYRQDPGQGLRLIYYSQIVNDFQKGDIAEGYSVSREKKESFPLTVTSAQKNPTAFYLCASSIQGISETQYFGPGTRLLVL.

This clone was detected once. J is TRBJ2-7 and V is TRBV2; 7 nucleotides match TRBD1. Germline V gives CDR1 SNHLY, CDR2 FYNNEI. After removal of 4 bases from V and 6 bases from J, the junction contained 3 bases not matched to a gene. The CDR3 extends over 12 amino acids. The CDR3 coding sequence is TGTGCCAGCAGTGCTGACAGGGTCGAGCAGTACTTC. Amino acid sequence: CASSADRVEQYF.

This chain uses TRBV7-6 with TRBJ1-1, with 7 bases aligning to TRBD1. The V and J ends lost 3 bases and 6 bases, in that order; junction bases with no gene match: 7. Germline loops: CDR1 SGHVS, CDR2 FNYEAQ. The CDR3 extends over 14 amino acids. CDR3 DNA sequence: TGTGCCAGCAGCTTCAGGGGGGCTGGCTCTGAAGCTTTCTTT. Translation: CASSFRGAGSEAFF.

The chain links TRBV3-1 (or the pseudogene TRBV3-2) to TRBJ1-2, with 8 nucleotides matching TRBD1. The germline V gene encodes CDR1 LGHDT and CDR2 YNNKEL (reference sequence). The CDR3 totals 15 residues. The V segment lost 3 bases and the J segment 3 bases; nucleotides outside the gene matches: 6. The CDR3 region is CASSHRDRSYYGYTF. The CDR3 DNA follows: TGTGCCAGCAGCCACAGGGACAGGAGCTACTATGGCTACACCTTC.

The chain joins TRBV7-2 to TRBJ2-2; D gene ambiguous. This CDR3 region has 13 residues. CDR1 and CDR2 (germline): SGHTA, FQGNSA. Trimming removed 1 base from V and 8 bases from J, with 8 bases in between. The DNA of the CDR3 is TGTGCCAGCAGCTTAGTGTCTGTAGGGGAGCTGTTTTTT. This codes for CASSLVSVGELFF.

The chain joins TRBV7-2 to TRBJ2-1; TRBD1 matches 10 bases. The CDR3 runs to 15 residues. V lost 7 bases and J lost 8; bases outside the gene matches: 11. CDR1 and CDR2 (germline): SGHTA, FQGNSA. The CDR3 spells CASNSRGTGAYEQFF. The CDR3 nucleotides are TGTGCCAGCAATTCCAGGGGGACAGGGGCATATGAGCAGTTCTTC.

The chain is built from TRBV11-2 and TRBJ2-3; maybe TRBD2 (5 bases). V lost 5 bases to trimming and J lost 5 bases, with 17 bases between them. The CDR3 length is 15 residues. Per germline, CDR1 SGHAT and CDR2 FQNNGV. Here the CDR3 reads CASSQNLASGDTQYF. The CDR3 DNA sequence: TGTGCCAGCAGCCAGAACCTAGCAAGTGGAGATACGCAGTATTTT.

The chain links TRBV15 to TRBJ1-6; possibly TRBD1 for D (6 bases). V was cut by 3 bases and J by 8 bases, with 11 bases left in between. The CDR3 is 14 amino acids. Germline V CDR1 and CDR2: LNHNV, YYDKDF (reference sequence). CDR3 protein: CATSSLRTDSPLHF. CDR3 nucleotide sequence: TGTGCCACCAGCAGCCTTAGGACAGATTCACCCCTCCACTTT.

V is TRBV19 and J is TRBJ2-7; TRBD1 is a possible D gene (6 bases). V lost 6 bases and J 0 bases, leaving 18 bases between the germline ends. Germline V gene lookup returns CDR1 LNHDA and CDR2 SQIVND (reference sequence). The CDR3 runs to 16 residues. This chain's CDR3 is CASRNHGTPSSYEQYF. Written as DNA, the CDR3 is TGTGCCAGTAGAAACCACGGGACACCCAGCTCCTACGAGCAGTACTTC.